Below, 30 T cell receptor beta chains from the same sample are listed, as sequenced in a study of low-dose radiotherapy and immunotherapy resistance in tumors. cDNA synthesis used a TRAV/TRBV-specific primer set for both chains. An approximately 19-cycle PCR with a constant-region primer and V-primer adapter amplified TCRs. Each CDR3 protein gets one entry after TCRdb re-called the reads with MiXCR. This repertoire shows around 84,000 distinct CDR3 sequences, less than 20% found once; its top ten account for 1.3% to 1.5%. Time point defined: after trial treatment. Treatment meaning: LDRT plus nivolumab, ipilimumab, low-dose cyclophosphamide and aspirin (RACIN trial). The input for sequencing was PBMCs, taken after low-dose radiotherapy plus immunotherapy. These receptors were collected from a male donor with prostate cancer.

This clonotype appeared many times. The chain joins TRBV4-3 to TRBJ2-6, with 7 bases lining up with TRBD1. Unmatched junction bases numbered 10, after V lost 5 bases and J lost 0 bases. The CDR3 sequence is 18 residues long. Germline V gene sequence: CDR1 LGHNA, CDR2 YSLEER. CDR3 sequence (DNA): TGCGCCAGCAGCGGATCGAGGGGGCCTAGCTCTGGGGCCAACGTCCTGACTTTC. Its translation is CASSGSRGPSSGANVLTF.

This clonotype showed up many times. This chain uses TRBV6-5 with TRBJ1-1; D gene unclear. The length of the CDR3 is 15 residues. Between the trimmed V and J ends, which lost 0 bases and 0 bases, there was a span of 8 bases. Per the germline V gene, CDR1 is MNHEY and CDR2 is SVGAGI. CDR3 protein: CASSYSRAMNTEAFF. CDR3 coding DNA: TGTGCCAGCAGTTACTCGAGGGCCATGAACACTGAAGCTTTCTTT.

This clonotype came up many times. The chain uses TRBV9 and TRBJ1-5, with D possibly being TRBD1 (6 bases). CDR1 is SGDLS and CDR2 is YYNGEE in the germline V gene. There are 13 residues in the CDR3. The V end lost 4 bases, the J end lost 7 bases, and 12 bases lay between the germline ends. CDR3 bases: TGTGCCAGCAGCCGGGGTGGGGGCCAGCCCCAGCATTTT. It is translated as CASSRGGGQPQHF.

This clonotype has ten or more counts. V gene TRBV6-2 or TRBV6-3 combines with J gene TRBJ2-5; D is uncertain. Deletions cut 4 bases from V and 1 base from J, with 7 bases between. The CDR3 sequence is 13 residues long. Germline assignment: CDR1 MNHEY and CDR2 SVGEGT. For the CDR3, the DNA is TGTGCCAGCAGTTTGGGCAGCCAAGAGACCCAGTACTTC. As protein: CASSLGSQETQYF.

In regard to this clonotype: The likely explanation is a read error, given a far larger clone one base away. The CDR3 DNA reads as TGCAGCGTTGAAGATCGGCTAGCCCACGGCTACGAGCAGTTCTTC. This gives the protein CSVEDRLAHGYEQFF. The J gene is TRBJ2-1, the V gene TRBV29-1; tentatively, D is TRBD2 (5 bases). CDR3 length equals 15 residues. V was clipped by 0 bases and J by 10 bases, with 19 bases between them. The germline CDR1 and CDR2 sequences are SQVTM and ANQGSEA.

The chain couples TRBV6-2 or TRBV6-3 to TRBJ1-1; no clear D. Trimming stripped 7 bases from V and 1 base from J, with 13 bases between. The CDR3 contains 14 residues. Looked up from germline, CDR1 is MNHEY and CDR2 is SVGEGT. As DNA, the CDR3 is TGTGCCAGCACCCTTACCCGCAGGAACACTGAAGCTTTCTTT. It is translated as CASTLTRRNTEAFF.

The chain's CDR3 is CASSATSSMNTEAFF. CDR3 bases: TGTGCCAGCAGCGCCACCAGTAGCATGAACACTGAAGCTTTCTTT. The chain joins TRBV7-2 to TRBJ1-1; the D is unclear. From germline, CDR1 is SGHTA and CDR2 FQGNSA. The CDR3 is 15 residues long. Trimming cost V 5 bases and J 0 bases, with 13 bases left between them.

V is TRBV6-5 and J is TRBJ2-5, with TRBD1 matching over 7 bases. J lost 5 bases, V lost 0 bases, and 3 bases had no gene match. CDR1 and CDR2 (germline): MNHEY, SVGAGI. The CDR3 runs to 14 residues. The CDR3: CASSYSDRVETQYF. The CDR3 nucleotides read TGTGCCAGCAGTTACTCCGACAGGGTCGAGACCCAGTACTTC.

Concerning this clonotype: Given a far larger clone just one base away, this is likely a sequencing read error. V and J are TRBV6-8 and TRBJ2-7; 9 nucleotides match TRBD1. Germline lookup yields CDR1 MNHGY and CDR2 SAAAGT. The CDR3 totals 15 residues. The CDR3 protein is CASRVGQGFSYERYF. As DNA, the CDR3 is TGTGCCAGCAGAGTGGGACAGGGTTTTTCCTACGAGCGGTACTTC.

This clonotype was detected ten times or more. This sequence joins TRBV27 and TRBJ2-4, with 8 positions matching TRBD1. Germline lookup yields CDR1 MNHEY and CDR2 SMNVEV (reference sequence). The CDR3 loop spans 15 amino acids. J lost 9 bases, V lost 5 bases, and 12 bases had no gene match. In DNA form, the CDR3 reads TGTGCCAGCAGTCCTTCGGACAGGGCAGGGGGCATTCAGTACTTC. Amino acids: CASSPSDRAGGIQYF.

The table lists this clonotype with many counts. The chain employs TRBV4-3 and TRBJ2-5; a possible D gene is TRBD1 (6 bases). The CDR3 spans 14 residues. Trimming stripped 3 bases from V and 5 bases from J, with 13 bases between. Germline V gene sequence: CDR1 LGHNA, CDR2 YSLEER. CDR3 coding DNA: TGCGCCAGCAGCCACTTGCAGGGGCCCGAGACCCAGTACTTC. Translation gives CASSHLQGPETQYF.

This clonotype was recorded at least ten times. V gene TRBV4-1 combines with J gene TRBJ1-5, with D perhaps TRBD1 (5 bases). CDR1 and CDR2 from the germline V gene are MGHRA and YSYEKL. There are 14 residues in the CDR3. Trimming pared 0 bases from V and 4 bases from J, leaving 7 bases between. The CDR3 nucleotides read TGCGCCAGCAGCCAAGACCCAGGGAATCAGCCCCAGCATTTT. Its translation is CASSQDPGNQPQHF.

This clonotype has a count of ten or more. The rearrangement joins TRBV29-1 to TRBJ1-1; TRBD1 might be the D (5 bases). This CDR3 comprises 14 residues. The V gene lost 3 bases and the J gene lost 3 bases, with 14 bases spanning the gap. In germline, CDR1 is SQVTM, CDR2 ANQGSEA. The CDR3 sequence is CSVDRVVGHTEAFF. The CDR3 DNA reads TGCAGCGTTGACAGGGTTGTGGGTCACACTGAAGCTTTCTTT.

This clonotype was seen repeatedly, ten times or more. The chain is built from TRBV29-1 and TRBJ2-5, with TRBD1 matching 7 bases. V was pared by 5 bases and J by 1 base, with 13 bases of the junction left unmatched. This CDR3 region has 16 residues. In germline, CDR1 is SQVTM, CDR2 ANQGSEA. CDR3 sequence reads: CSVMRGTAILQETQYF. The CDR3 DNA reads as TGCAGCGTTATGAGAGGGACAGCGATTCTCCAAGAGACCCAGTACTTC.

In this sample, this clonotype turned up many times. The rearrangement links TRBV29-1 to TRBJ2-7, with 7 bases matching TRBD1. Losses at the gene ends were 6 bases for V and 3 bases for J; bases not matched to a gene: 2. Germline CDR1 and CDR2: SQVTM and ANQGSEA. The CDR3 is 11 amino acids. CDR3 sequence (DNA): TGCAGCGTCGGACAGGACTACGAGCAGTACTTC. Translation gives CSVGQDYEQYF.

Ten or more counts support this clonotype. V gene TRBV24-1 combines with J gene TRBJ2-3, with TRBD1 matching 8 bases. The V gene's germline CDR1 is KGHDR and CDR2 SFDVKD. Unmatched junction bases numbered 12, after V lost 6 bases and J lost 2 bases. This CDR3 has 17 amino acids. The CDR3, as DNA: TGTGCCACCAGTCCCCAAGACAGGGGAGCCCTCACAGATACGCAGTATTTT. This encodes CATSPQDRGALTDTQYF.

This clonotype was counted at least ten times. This chain links TRBV5-1 with TRBJ1-1, with a tentative D call TRBD1 (6 bases). Deletions cut 4 bases from V and 2 bases from J, with 15 bases between. This CDR3 region has 15 residues. In germline, CDR1 is SGHRS, CDR2 YFSETQ. The CDR3 DNA follows: TGCGCCAGCAGCAGGGGGGGGCCAGACAACACTGAAGCTTTCTTT. It codes for CASSRGGPDNTEAFF.

This clonotype was seen ten or more times. The V call is TRBV29-1, the J call TRBJ1-3, with D possibly matching TRBD1 (5 bases). This CDR3 has 14 residues. CDR1 is SQVTM and CDR2 is ANQGSEA in the germline V gene. The V and J ends lost 7 bases and 0 bases respectively, with 13 bases between them. The CDR3 loop reads CSASSGASGNTIYF. The CDR3 nucleotides are TGCAGCGCGAGCTCTGGGGCCTCTGGAAACACCATATATTTT.

Concerning this clonotype: At one of its ends the junction is not consistent with the germline gene, which may arise from a read error. V and J are TRBV12-3 or TRBV12-4 and TRBJ1-3, with D uncertain. CDR3 length: 16 residues. The CDR3 nucleotides read TGTGCCAGCAGTTTTTATTTTAGGGCGGCTGGAGACACCATATATTTT. This encodes CASSFYFRAAGDTIYF.

In its sample, this clonotype was seen many times. J is TRBJ2-1 and V is TRBV5-1; D might be TRBD2 (6 bases). There are 15 residues in the CDR3. Germline loops: CDR1 SGHRS, CDR2 YFSETQ. Trimming removed 0 bases at V and 8 bases at J, with 15 bases between. CDR3 nucleotides: TGCGCCAGCAGCTTGGATGCCGGAGGGCTCGATGAGCAGTTCTTC. It is translated as CASSLDAGGLDEQFF.

This clonotype was counted ten times or more. The rearrangement joins TRBV7-2 to TRBJ1-5; 9 positions agree with TRBD1. The length of the CDR3 is 15 residues. V lost 5 bases to trimming and J lost 5 bases; unmatched junction nucleotides: 7. From germline, CDR1 is SGHTA and CDR2 FQGNSA. In nucleotides, the CDR3 is TGTGCCAGCAGCCCCTGGACAGGGGATCATCAGCCCCAGCATTTT. Residues: CASSPWTGDHQPQHF.

As for this clonotype: One base away lies a much larger clone, so this may be a sequencing read error. This rearrangement joins TRBV5-8 to TRBJ2-3, with 12 bases that match TRBD2. V lost 7 bases, J lost 5 bases, and 14 bases stayed unmatched. The germline V gene has CDR1 SGHTS and CDR2 YDEGEE. This CDR3 is 17 amino acids long. The CDR3 nucleotides are TGTGCCAGCGGCTCTAGACTAGCGGGAGCTCGGGTAGATACGCAGTATTTT. Its protein product is CASGSRLAGARVDTQYF.

This clonotype was detected many times. CDR3 residues: CSVLSGRATDTQYF. In DNA form, the CDR3 reads TGCAGCGTTTTAAGCGGGAGGGCTACAGATACGCAGTATTTT. This chain joins TRBV29-1 and TRBJ2-3; 10 bases are shared with TRBD2. The V gene end was trimmed by 5 bases and the J gene end by 3 bases; junction bases not matched to a gene: 5. CDR1 and CDR2 from the germline V gene are SQVTM and ANQGSEA. The CDR3 is 14 residues long.

This clonotype was detected ten times or more. This chain joins TRBV20-1 and TRBJ2-7; D may correspond to TRBD1 or TRBD2 (5 bases each). Between the trimmed V and J ends, which lost 5 bases and 3 bases, there was a span of 14 bases. The CDR3 has 13 residues. Germline V CDR1 and CDR2: DFQATT, SNEGSKA (reference sequence). The CDR3 loop reads CSAHYGTDYEQYF. CDR3 DNA sequence: TGCAGTGCTCATTACGGGACCGACTACGAGCAGTACTTC.

This clonotype was counted many times. The chain is built from TRBV7-2 and TRBJ2-2, with 8 bases matching TRBD1. This CDR3 is 17 amino acids long. CDR1 and CDR2 (germline): SGHTA, FQGNSA. With V trimmed by 4 bases and J by 3 bases, 10 bases remained unmatched. The CDR3 reads CASSWDETGAYTGELFF. CDR3 DNA: TGTGCCAGCAGCTGGGATGAGACAGGGGCGTACACCGGGGAGCTGTTTTTT.

For this clonotype: The junction departs from the called germline gene at one end, perhaps through a read error. This chain joins TRBV28 and TRBJ2-7; TRBD1 aligns across 10 bases. Germline values: CDR1 MDHEN, CDR2 SYDVKM. The CDR3 is 15 residues long. CDR3 protein: CASTSPGTGAGEQDF. The CDR3 DNA reads as TGTGCCAGCACTTCCCCCGGGACAGGGGCGGGTGAGCAGGACTTC.

The chain couples TRBV27 to TRBJ2-7; the D is unclear. The CDR3 consists of 13 residues. V lost 6 bases, J lost 3 bases, and 12 bases lay in between. Germline CDR1 is MNHEY and CDR2 is SMNVEV (reference sequence). The CDR3 sequence: CASRAPVDYEQYF. The DNA for the CDR3 is TGTGCCAGCAGGGCGCCCGTGGACTACGAGCAGTACTTC.

This clonotype was counted ten times or more. This chain joins TRBV12-3 or TRBV12-4 and TRBJ2-2; TRBD2 aligns across 14 bases. This CDR3 region has 16 residues. The V and J ends lost 4 bases and 5 bases, in that order; junction bases with no gene match: 3. The CDR3 reads CASSSGLAGVTGELFF. DNA of the CDR3: TGTGCCAGCAGTTCGGGACTAGCGGGAGTTACCGGGGAGCTGTTTTTT.

This clonotype was recorded many times. The J gene is TRBJ2-2, the V gene TRBV15, with D unclear. CDR1 and CDR2 (germline): LNHNV, YYDKDF (reference sequence). The CDR3 is 12 residues long. V was clipped by 5 bases and J by 4 bases, with 5 bases between them. The CDR3 DNA reads TGTGCCACCAGCCTATCCACCGGGGAGCTGTTTTTT. It codes for CATSLSTGELFF.

This clonotype was recorded many times. This chain joins TRBV7-2 and TRBJ1-4, with D hard to call. The CDR3 spans 12 residues. V gave up 8 bases and J gave up 6 bases, with 10 bases separating them. CDR1 is SGHTA, CDR2 FQGNSA, per germline. The CDR3 bases are TGTGCCAGCTCTTATGCGGATGAAAAACTGTTTTTT. Encoded protein: CASSYADEKLFF.